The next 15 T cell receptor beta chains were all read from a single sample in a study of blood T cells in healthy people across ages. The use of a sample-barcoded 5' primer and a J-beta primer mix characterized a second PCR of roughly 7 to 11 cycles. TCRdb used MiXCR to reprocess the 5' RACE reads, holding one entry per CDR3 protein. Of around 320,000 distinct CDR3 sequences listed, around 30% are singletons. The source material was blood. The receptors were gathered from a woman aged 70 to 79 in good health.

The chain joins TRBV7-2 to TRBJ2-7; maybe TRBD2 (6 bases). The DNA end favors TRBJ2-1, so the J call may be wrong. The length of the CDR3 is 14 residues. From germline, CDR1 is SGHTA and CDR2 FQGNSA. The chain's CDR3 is CASSFTAGVNEQFF. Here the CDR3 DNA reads TGTGCCAGCAGCTTTACAGCGGGTGTCAATGAGCAGTTCTTC.

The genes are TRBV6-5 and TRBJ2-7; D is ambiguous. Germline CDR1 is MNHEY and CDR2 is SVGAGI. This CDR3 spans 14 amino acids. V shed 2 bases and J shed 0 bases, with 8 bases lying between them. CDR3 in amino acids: CASSYGFSSYEQYF. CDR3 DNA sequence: TGTGCCAGCAGTTACGGTTTTAGCTCCTACGAGCAGTACTTC.

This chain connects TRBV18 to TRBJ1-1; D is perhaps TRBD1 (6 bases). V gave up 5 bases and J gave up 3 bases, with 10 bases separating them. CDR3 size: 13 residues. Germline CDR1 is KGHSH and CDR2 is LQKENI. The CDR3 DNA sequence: TGTGCCAGCTCAGAGGGGGGCCACACTGAAGCTTTCTTT. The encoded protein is CASSEGGHTEAFF.

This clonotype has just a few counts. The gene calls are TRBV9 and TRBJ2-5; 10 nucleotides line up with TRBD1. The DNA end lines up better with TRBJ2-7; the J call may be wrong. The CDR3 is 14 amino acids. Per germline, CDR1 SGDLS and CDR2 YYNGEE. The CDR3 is CASSAGTGDSEQYF. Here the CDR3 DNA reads TGTGCCAGCAGCGCCGGGACAGGGGACTCCGAGCAGTACTTC.

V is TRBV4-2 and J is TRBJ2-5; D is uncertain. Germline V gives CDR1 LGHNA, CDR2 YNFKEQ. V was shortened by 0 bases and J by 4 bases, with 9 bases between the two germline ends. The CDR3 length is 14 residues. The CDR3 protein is CASSQDPGPETQYF. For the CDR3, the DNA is TGTGCCAGCAGCCAAGATCCGGGTCCAGAGACCCAGTACTTC.

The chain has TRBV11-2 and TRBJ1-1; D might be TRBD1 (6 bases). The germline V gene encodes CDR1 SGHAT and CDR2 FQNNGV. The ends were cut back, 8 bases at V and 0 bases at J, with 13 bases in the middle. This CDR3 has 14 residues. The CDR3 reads CASGARGVNTEAFF. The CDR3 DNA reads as TGTGCCAGCGGGGCAAGGGGGGTGAACACTGAAGCTTTCTTT.

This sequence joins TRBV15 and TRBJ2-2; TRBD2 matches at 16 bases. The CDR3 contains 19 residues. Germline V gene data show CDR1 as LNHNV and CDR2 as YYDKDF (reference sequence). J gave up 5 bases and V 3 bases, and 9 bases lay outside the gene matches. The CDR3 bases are TGTGCCACCAGCAGGGAAGGGACTAGCGGGAGGGGAAGGACCGGGGAGCTGTTTTTT. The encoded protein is CATSREGTSGRGRTGELFF. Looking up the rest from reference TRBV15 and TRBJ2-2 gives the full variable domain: DAMVIQNPRYQVTQFGKPVTLSCSQTLNHNVMYWYQQKSSQAPKLLFHYYDKDFNNEADTPDNFQSRRPNTSFCFLDIRSPGLGDTAMYLCATSREGTSGRGRTGELFFGEGSRLTVL.

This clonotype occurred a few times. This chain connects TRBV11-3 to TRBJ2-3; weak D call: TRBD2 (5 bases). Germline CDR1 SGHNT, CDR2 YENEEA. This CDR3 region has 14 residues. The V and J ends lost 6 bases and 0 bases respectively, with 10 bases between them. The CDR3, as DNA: TGTGCCAGCAGTCCGGGGATGAGCACAGATACGCAGTATTTT. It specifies CASSPGMSTDTQYF.

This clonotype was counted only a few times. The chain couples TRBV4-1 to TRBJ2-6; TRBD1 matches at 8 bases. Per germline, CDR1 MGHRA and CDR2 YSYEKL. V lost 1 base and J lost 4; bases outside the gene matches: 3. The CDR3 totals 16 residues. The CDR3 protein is CASSQGTGRGANVLTF. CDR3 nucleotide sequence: TGCGCCAGCAGCCAAGGGACAGGGCGAGGGGCCAACGTCCTGACTTTC.

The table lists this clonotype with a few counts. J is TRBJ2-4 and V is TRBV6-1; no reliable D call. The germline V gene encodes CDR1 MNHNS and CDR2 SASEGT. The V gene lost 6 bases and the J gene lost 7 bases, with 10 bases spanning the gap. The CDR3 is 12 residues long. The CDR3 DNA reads TGTGCCAGCAGGGGATCTTCTAACATTCAGTACTTC. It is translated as CASRGSSNIQYF.

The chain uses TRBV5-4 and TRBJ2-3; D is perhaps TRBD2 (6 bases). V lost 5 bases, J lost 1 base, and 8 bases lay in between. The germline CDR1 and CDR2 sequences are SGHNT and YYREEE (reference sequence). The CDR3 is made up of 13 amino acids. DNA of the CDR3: TGTGCCAGCAGAGCTAGCGGCACAGATACGCAGTATTTT. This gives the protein CASRASGTDTQYF.

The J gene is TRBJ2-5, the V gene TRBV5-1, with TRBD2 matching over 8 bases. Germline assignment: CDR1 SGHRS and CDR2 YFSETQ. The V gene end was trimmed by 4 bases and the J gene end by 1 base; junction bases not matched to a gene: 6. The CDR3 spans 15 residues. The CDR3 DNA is TGCGCCAGCAGCAGAAGCGGGAGCGGCCAAGAGACCCAGTACTTC. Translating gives CASSRSGSGQETQYF.

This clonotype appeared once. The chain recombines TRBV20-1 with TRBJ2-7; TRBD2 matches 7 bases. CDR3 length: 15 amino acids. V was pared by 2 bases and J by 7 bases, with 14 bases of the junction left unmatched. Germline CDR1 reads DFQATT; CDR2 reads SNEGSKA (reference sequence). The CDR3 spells CSARYGTTASGEQYF. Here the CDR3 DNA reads TGCAGTGCTAGATATGGGACTACAGCGTCGGGGGAGCAGTACTTC.

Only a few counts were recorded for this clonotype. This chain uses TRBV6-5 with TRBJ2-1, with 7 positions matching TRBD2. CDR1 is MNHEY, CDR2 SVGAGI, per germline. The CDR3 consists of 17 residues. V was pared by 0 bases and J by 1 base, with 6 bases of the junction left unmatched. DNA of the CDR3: TGTGCCAGCAGTTACTCTATTCTAGCGGTATCCTACAATGAGCAGTTCTTC. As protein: CASSYSILAVSYNEQFF.

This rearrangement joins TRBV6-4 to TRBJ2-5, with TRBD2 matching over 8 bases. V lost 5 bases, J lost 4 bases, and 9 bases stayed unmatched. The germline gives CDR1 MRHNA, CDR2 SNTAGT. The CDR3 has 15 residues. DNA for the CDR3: TGTGCCAGCAGTAGAGGTAGCGGGATTGGAGAGACCCAGTACTTC. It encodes CASSRGSGIGETQYF.